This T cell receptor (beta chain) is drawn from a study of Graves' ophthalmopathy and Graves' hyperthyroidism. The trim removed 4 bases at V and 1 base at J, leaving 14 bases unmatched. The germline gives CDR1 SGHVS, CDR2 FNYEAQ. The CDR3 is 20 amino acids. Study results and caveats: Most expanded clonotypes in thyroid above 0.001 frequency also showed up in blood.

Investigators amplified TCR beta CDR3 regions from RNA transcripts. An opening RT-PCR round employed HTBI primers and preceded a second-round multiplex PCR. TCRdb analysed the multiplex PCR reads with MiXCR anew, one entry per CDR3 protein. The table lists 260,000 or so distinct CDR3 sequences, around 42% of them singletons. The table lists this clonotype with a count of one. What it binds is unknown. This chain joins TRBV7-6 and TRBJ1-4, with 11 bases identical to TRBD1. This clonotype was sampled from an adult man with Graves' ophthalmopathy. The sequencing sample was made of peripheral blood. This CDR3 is CASSSPDVGQGEETNEKLFF. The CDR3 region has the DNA TGTGCCAGCAGCTCTCCAGATGTGGGACAGGGGGAAGAAACTAATGAAAAACTGTTTTTT. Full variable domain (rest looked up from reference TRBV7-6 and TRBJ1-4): GAGVSQSPRYKVTKRGQDVALRCDPISGHVSLYWYRQALGQGPEFLTYFNYEAQQDKSGLPNDRFSAERPEGSISTLTIQRTEQRDSAMYRCASSSPDVGQGEETNEKLFFGSGTQLSVL.